The 21 T cell receptor beta chains presented below share a single source sample, sequenced in a study of control samples from healthy donors and cancer patients. Generated by immunoSEQ multiplex PCR, the TCRdb table keeps only in-frame clones and is missing some. Among 200,000 to 250,000 clones listed, 85% to 95% were seen once. The specimen was blood. These receptor sequences come from a man over 45 in good health.

V usage is TRBV7-3 and J usage is TRBJ2-2; the D is unclear. CDR3 size: 14 residues. Trimming stripped 1 base from V and 3 bases from J, with 6 bases between. The V gene's germline CDR1 is SGHTA and CDR2 FQGTGA. The CDR3 spells CASSLNLDTGELFF. CDR3 DNA sequence: TGTGCCAGCAGCTTAAACCTCGACACCGGGGAGCTGTTTTTT.

This chain joins TRBV6-6 and TRBJ1-2; 9 nucleotides align to TRBD1. Germline V lookup: CDR1 MNHNY, CDR2 SVGAGI (reference sequence). This CDR3 spans 13 amino acids. Trimming cost V 5 bases and J 6 bases; bases outside gene matches: 4. CDR3 loop: CASSPTGGNGYTF. DNA for the CDR3: TGTGCCAGCAGTCCGACAGGGGGAAATGGCTACACCTTC.

The chain links TRBV10-1 to TRBJ2-7; D gene ambiguous. Germline V gene lookup returns CDR1 WNHNN and CDR2 SYGVQD (reference sequence). Trimming took off 2 bases at V and 3 bases at J, with 11 bases between the two ends. CDR3 size: 14 residues. In DNA, the CDR3 is TGCGCCAGCAGTGAGGAAGGGCTAGTCTACGAGCAGTACTTC. Its translation is CASSEEGLVYEQYF.

The V gene is TRBV28, the J gene TRBJ1-2; TRBD1 aligns across 9 bases. CDR3 size: 16 residues. From germline, CDR1 is MDHEN and CDR2 SYDVKM. With V trimmed by 5 bases and J by 4 bases, 11 bases remained unmatched. The CDR3 DNA reads as TGTGCCAGCAGTCCAACACCGGGACAGGGTGCCTATGGCTACACCTTC. Translation: CASSPTPGQGAYGYTF.

With regard to this clone: Within the sample, other DNA sequences also encode this same CDR3. The chain links TRBV9 to TRBJ1-1; no definite D call. The CDR3 sequence is 13 residues long. V shed 0 bases and J shed 1 base, with 4 bases lying between them. Germline V gene data show CDR1 as SGDLS and CDR2 as YYNGEE. The CDR3 reads CASSVDRNTEAFF. CDR3 nucleotides: TGTGCCAGCAGCGTAGACAGGAACACTGAAGCTTTCTTT. Looking up the rest from reference TRBV9 and TRBJ1-1 gives the full variable domain: DSGVTQTPKHLITATGQRVTLRCSPRSGDLSVYWYQQSLDQGLQFLIQYYNGEERAKGNILERFSAQQFPDLHSELNLSSLELGDSALYFCASSVDRNTEAFFGQGTRLTVV.

The chain couples TRBV18 to TRBJ1-6; no clear D gene. Trimming pared 3 bases from V and 7 bases from J, leaving 13 bases between. Per the germline V gene, CDR1 is KGHSH and CDR2 is LQKENI. The CDR3 has 15 residues. Written as DNA, the CDR3 is TGTGCCAGCTCACCTCGTGGCAGACCCAATTCACCCCTCCACTTT. Translated, it gives CASSPRGRPNSPLHF.

This clone was recorded once. The rearrangement joins TRBV19 to TRBJ1-1, with a weak D call TRBD1 (5 bases). Deletions cut 7 bases from V and 1 base from J, with 13 bases between. CDR3 length: 14 residues. The V gene's germline CDR1 is LNHDA and CDR2 SQIVND (reference sequence). CDR3 sequence (DNA): TGTGCCAGTACCCACCTCGGGGCGAACACTGAAGCTTTCTTT. Its protein is CASTHLGANTEAFF.

This clone was found once. The chain carries TRBV30 and TRBJ1-2; TRBD1 is a possible D gene (5 bases). This CDR3 comprises 15 residues. The germline CDR1 and CDR2 sequences are GTSNPN and SVGIG (reference sequence). Between the trimmed V and J ends, which lost 1 base and 4 bases, there was a span of 16 bases. Here the CDR3 reads CAWSDRDPGLYGYTF. The CDR3 DNA reads TGTGCCTGGAGTGACCGGGACCCAGGTCTCTATGGCTACACCTTC.

This chain uses TRBV10-3 with TRBJ1-2; a possible D gene is TRBD1 (6 bases). Deletions cut 5 bases from V and 0 bases from J, with 7 bases between. Germline lookup yields CDR1 ENHRY and CDR2 SYGVKD. The CDR3 length is 13 residues. CDR3 residues: CAISRQANYGYTF. The CDR3 DNA sequence: TGTGCCATCAGTCGACAGGCTAACTATGGCTACACCTTC.

This chain links TRBV19 with TRBJ2-6; no definite D call. Germline loops: CDR1 LNHDA, CDR2 SQIVND (reference sequence). The germline V and J ends were trimmed by 6 bases and 1 base, with 10 bases remaining between them. The CDR3 sequence is 15 residues long. CDR3 nucleotides: TGTGCCAGTAGACCCAAATCATCTGGGGCCAACGTCCTGACTTTC. Protein product: CASRPKSSGANVLTF.

The chain combines TRBV6-5 with TRBJ2-7; 10 nucleotides align to TRBD1. This CDR3 has 14 amino acids. V shed 2 bases and J 2 bases; nucleotides not matched to a gene: 0. The germline gives CDR1 MNHEY, CDR2 SVGAGI. CDR3 sequence reads: CASSYGQGAYEQYV. CDR3 sequence (DNA): TGTGCCAGCAGTTACGGACAGGGGGCCTACGAGCAGTACGTC.

The table lists this clone with a few counts. The chain is built from TRBV30 and TRBJ1-1; D remains ambiguous. The ends were cut back, 2 bases at V and 1 base at J, with 5 bases in the middle. CDR1 and CDR2 from the germline V gene are GTSNPN and SVGIG (reference sequence). The CDR3 is 12 residues long. Written as DNA, the CDR3 is TGTGCCTGGAGTAGTGAGAACACTGAAGCTTTCTTT. Its protein is CAWSSENTEAFF.

The table lists this clone with a count of one. The chain employs TRBV7-8 and TRBJ1-1; D is possibly TRBD1 (6 bases). V shed 2 bases and J shed 3 bases, with 10 bases lying between them. The CDR3 contains 14 residues. Germline assignment: CDR1 SGHVS and CDR2 FQNEAQ. CDR3 DNA: TGTGCCAGCAGCTTAAAGGGGGGTGACACTGAAGCTTTCTTT. Translation gives CASSLKGGDTEAFF.

V and J are TRBV28 and TRBJ1-6, with D uncertain. Germline CDR1 reads MDHEN; CDR2 reads SYDVKM. Deletions cut 3 bases from V and 10 bases from J, with 7 bases between. This CDR3 region has 12 residues. Here the CDR3 DNA reads TGTGCCAGCAGTTTCAAGATCTCACCCCTCCACTTT. Amino acids: CASSFKISPLHF.

The chain has TRBV7-2 and TRBJ2-1, with 9 bases aligning to TRBD1. CDR3 length: 14 residues. V was clipped by 5 bases and J by 7 bases; unmatched bases: 6. The germline CDR1 and CDR2 sequences are SGHTA and FQGNSA. The CDR3, as DNA: TGTGCCAGCAGCCCTCCGGGACAGGGAAATGAGCAGTTCTTC. Protein: CASSPPGQGNEQFF.

The chain joins TRBV5-1 to TRBJ2-3, with 8 bases identical to TRBD2. The ends lost 6 bases at V and 0 bases at J; junction bases unmatched: 12. Per the germline V gene, CDR1 is SGHRS and CDR2 is YFSETQ. This CDR3 has 17 amino acids. The CDR3 reads CASNLGASGGSTDTQYF. The CDR3 DNA reads TGCGCCAGCAATCTGGGGGCCAGCGGGGGAAGCACAGATACGCAGTATTTT.

This chain joins TRBV6-5 and TRBJ2-7; 7 bases are a match to TRBD1. Germline-derived CDR1 and CDR2 are MNHEY and SVGAGI. V lost 2 bases to trimming and J lost 3 bases; unmatched junction nucleotides: 4. This CDR3 comprises 14 residues. The CDR3 region has the DNA TGTGCCAGCAGTTACCAAGGACAGGACTACGAGCAGTACTTC. It encodes CASSYQGQDYEQYF.

This clone showed up just once. V is TRBV7-2 and J is TRBJ1-2; no definite D call. Germline loops: CDR1 SGHTA, CDR2 FQGNSA. Trimming pared 1 base from V and 2 bases from J, leaving 5 bases between. The CDR3 sequence is 13 residues long. Here the CDR3 reads CASSLVRNYGYTF. The DNA of the CDR3 is TGTGCCAGCAGCTTAGTCAGAAACTATGGCTACACCTTC.

The CDR3 sequence is CSVRDNYSNQPQHF. The DNA of the CDR3 is TGCAGCGTTCGGGACAACTATAGCAATCAGCCCCAGCATTTT. This chain links TRBV29-1 with TRBJ1-5, with D perhaps matching TRBD1 (6 bases). Trimming left V 5 bases short and J 0 bases short, with 11 bases between. Germline V lookup: CDR1 SQVTM, CDR2 ANQGSEA. The CDR3 loop spans 14 amino acids.

The chain uses TRBV5-4 and TRBJ1-2, with 7 bases identical to TRBD1. Germline V gene data show CDR1 as SGHNT and CDR2 as YYREEE (reference sequence). The CDR3 contains 14 residues. V was clipped by 4 bases and J by 2 bases; unmatched bases: 5. The CDR3 DNA reads as TGTGCCAGCAGCCCGGACAGGTTCAACTATGGCTACACCTTC. This sequence encodes CASSPDRFNYGYTF. Full variable domain (missing parts from reference TRBV5-4 and TRBJ1-2): ETGVTQSPTHLIKTRGQQVTLRCSSQSGHNTVSWYQQALGQGPQFIFQYYREEENGRGNFPPRFSGLQFPNYSSELNVNALELDDSALYLCASSPDRFNYGYTFGSGTRLTVV.

Worth noting for this clone: Other DNA sequences in the sample encode the same CDR3. J is TRBJ2-7 and V is TRBV2, with D possibly being TRBD1 (6 bases). Trimming left V 4 bases short and J 3 bases short, with 10 bases between. In germline, CDR1 is SNHLY, CDR2 FYNNEI. CDR3 size: 13 residues. The CDR3 coding sequence is TGTGCCAGCAGTGCGGTCAGGGGCTACGAGCAGTACGTC. It yields the protein CASSAVRGYEQYV.